This is a list of T cell receptor beta chains from one sample in a study of brain metastases from non-small cell lung cancer. The data were produced by immunoSEQ multiplex PCR, yet TCRdb's version contains in-frame clones alone and is incomplete. This sample has some 1,900 clones, with less than 95% found just once. The sequencing input was primary lung tumor tissue. All receptors come from a donor at least 40 years old with non-small cell lung cancer. Both conserved end residues are part of each CDR3. A D gene is named only where the DNA matches it firmly. Some rows mark clone size as missing; the rest say once, few, many or name a class of expanded clone.

>NA|TRBD2|TRBJ2-1|TRBV2
TGTGCCAGCAGCCCCGGGACTAGCGGAGCTTGGGGAAGCGATGAGCAGTTCTTC
CASSPGTSGAWGSDEQFF
>NA|TRBD2|TRBJ2-7|TRBV28
TGTGCCAGCAGTCCCGAGAAGCGGGGTACCTACGAGCAGTACTTC
CASSPEKRGTYEQYF
>NA|TRBD2|TRBJ2-1|TRBV3-1/TRBV3-2
TGTGCCAGCAGCCAGCTCGGCGCTAGCGGTTACAATGAGCAGTTCTTC
CASSQLGASGYNEQFF
>NA|NA|TRBJ1-5|TRBV7-9
TGTGCCAGCAGCCCGGACCTCAATCAGCCCCAGCATTTT
CASSPDLNQPQHF
>NA|TRBD2|TRBJ2-7|TRBV3-1/TRBV3-2
TGTGCCAGCACCGGCCGGGACTATAAGGAACAGTACTTC
CASTGRDYKEQYF
>NA|NA|TRBJ2-7|TRBV7-9
TGTGCCAGCAGCTTAAGGGGGGCGGACGAGCAGTACTTC
CASSLRGADEQYF
>NA|TRBD1|TRBJ2-3|TRBV4-2
TGTGCCAGCAGCCAAGGACAGGGAAGGGATACGCAGTATTTT
CASSQGQGRDTQYF
>NA|NA|TRBJ1-1|TRBV4-1
TGCGCCAGCAGCCAAGATGTTGTCAGGGCCACAGGGTCTAACACTGAAGCTTTCTTT
CASSQDVVRATGSNTEAFF
>NA|TRBD1|TRBJ1-1|TRBV10-2
TGCGCCAGCAGGGGACAGTTGAACACTGAAGCTTTCTTT
CASRGQLNTEAFF
>NA|NA|TRBJ2-7|TRBV6-6
TGTGCCAGCAGCGGGGCAGGAGGGGAGCAGTACTTC
CASSGAGGEQYF
>NA|TRBD2|TRBJ2-5|TRBV5-1
TGCGCCAGCAGCTCGGGACTAGCTGAGACCCAGTACTTC
CASSSGLAETQYF
>NA|NA|TRBJ1-2|TRBV7-2
TGTGCCAGCAGCCGAAATGAGGGGGGCTACACCTTC
CASSRNEGGYTF
>NA|TRBD1|TRBJ2-1|TRBV2
TGTGCCAGCAGGGTCGACAGGGGATCCTACAATGAGCAGTTCTTC
CASRVDRGSYNEQFF
>NA|NA|TRBJ2-7|TRBV3-1/TRBV3-2
TGTGCCAGCAGCCCCAGAGGGCCCTCCTACGAGCAGTACTTC
CASSPRGPSYEQYF
>NA|NA|TRBJ2-1|TRBV6-5
TGTGCCAGCAGTTACTCTTGGGCAGGGACGAACAATGAGCAGTTCTTC
CASSYSWAGTNNEQFF
>NA|NA|TRBJ2-7|TRBV27
TGTGCCAGCAGTTTATGGGTCGAGCAGTACTTC
CASSLWVEQYF
>NA|NA|TRBJ1-1|TRBV18
TGTGCCAGCTCACCTCCTCGTAGCCTGAACACTGAAGCTTTCTTT
CASSPPRSLNTEAFF
>NA|NA|TRBJ2-2|TRBV7-2
TGTGCCAGCAGCTTACGGGGTACCGGGGAGCTGTTTTTT
CASSLRGTGELFF
>NA|NA|TRBJ2-3|TRBV2
TGTGCCAGCAGCTTATTCTATACGCAGTATTTT
CASSLFYTQYF
>NA|NA|TRBJ2-7|TRBV5-6
TGTGCCAGCAGCTTGAGCTCCTACGAGCAGTACTTC
CASSLSSYEQYF
>NA|TRBD1|TRBJ1-4|TRBV4-2
TGTGCCAGCAGCCAAGGCGCCGGGACAGGGCACGAAAAACTGTTTTTT
CASSQGAGTGHEKLFF
>NA|NA|TRBJ2-1|TRBV6-5
TGTGCCAGCAGTCCTCAGGGGCCAACGCTGGGTGAGCAGTTCTTC
CASSPQGPTLGEQFF
>NA|NA|TRBJ1-6|TRBV2
TGTGCCAGCAACCCGGATTATAATTCACCCCTCCACTTT
CASNPDYNSPLHF
>NA|NA|TRBJ2-7|TRBV3-1/TRBV3-2
TGTGCCAGCAGCCAAACAGGGAGGGATGAGCAGTACTTC
CASSQTGRDEQYF
>NA|NA|TRBJ1-1|TRBV10-3
TGTGCCATCAGCGGGACATCAGCTGAAGCTTTCTTT
CAISGTSAEAFF
>NA|TRBD1|TRBJ2-6|TRBV18
TGTGCCAGCTCACCATGGGACAGGGCCGTACGAGGGGCCAACGTCCTGACTTTC
CASSPWDRAVRGANVLTF
>NA|NA|TRBJ1-5|TRBV6-5
TGTGCCAGCACCCCCGGGAAAGCAAACACTCCCCAGCATTTT
CASTPGKANTPQHF
>NA|NA|TRBJ1-2|TRBV6-6
TGTGCCAGCAGGTTCAGGGATGGCTATACCTTC
CASRFRDGYTF
>few|TRBD1|TRBJ2-5|TRBV24-1
TGTGCCACCAGTAGAGGACAGGGCCAAGAGACCCAGTACTTC
CATSRGQGQETQYF
>NA|TRBD1|TRBJ1-2|TRBV24-1
TGTGCCACCAGTGATTCGGACAGGGAAGGCTACACTTTC
CATSDSDREGYTF
>NA|NA|TRBJ2-1|TRBV6-5
TGTGCCAGCAGTTTCCGTCTACATAACAATGAGCAGTTCTTC
CASSFRLHNNEQFF
>NA|NA|TRBJ1-6|TRBV3-1/TRBV3-2
TGTGCCAGCAGCTCTAAGGATCCCATACATCATAATTCACCCCTCCACTTT
CASSSKDPIHHNSPLHF
>few|TRBD2|TRBJ2-7|TRBV6-5
TGTGCCAGCAGCTGGACTAGCGGGAGTCCTTGGGAGCAGTACTTC
CASSWTSGSPWEQYF
>NA|NA|TRBJ2-7|TRBV7-2
TGTACCAGCAGGGGACTCTTTGAAGGATACGAGCAGTACTTC
CTSRGLFEGYEQYF
>NA|NA|TRBJ1-6|TRBV6-5
TGTGCCAGCAAAACGGGACACGCTAATTCACCCCTCCACTTT
CASKTGHANSPLHF
>once|NA|TRBJ2-5|TRBV18
TGTGCCAGCTCCGAAGGCGGGATGGGGGAGACCCAGTACTTC
CASSEGGMGETQYF
>few|NA|TRBJ2-5|TRBV19
TGTGCCAGTAGGTCGTTTGAGGCCCAGTACTTC
CASRSFEAQYF
>NA|NA|TRBJ2-7|TRBV2
TGTGCCAGCAGTGAGGTTTTCGAGCAGTACTTC
CASSEVFEQYF
>NA|NA|TRBJ2-1|TRBV11-3
TGTGCCAGCAGCCGGAGGGATGAGCAGTTCTTC
CASSRRDEQFF
>NA|NA|TRBJ2-1|TRBV7-8
TGTGCCAGCAACGAGGGGGGGGTTAACTACAATGAGCAGTTCTTC
CASNEGGVNYNEQFF
>NA|TRBD1|TRBJ1-1|TRBV29-1
TGCAGCGCCGTCGACAGGGAGGGCACTGAAGCTTTCTTT
CSAVDREGTEAFF
>NA|NA|TRBJ2-5|TRBV28
TGTGCCAGTCGAGTTCGGGGTCGGGAGACCCAGTACTTC
CASRVRGRETQYF
>NA|TRBD1|TRBJ2-2|TRBV2
TGTGCCAGCAAGGTTCAGGGGGCCGCCGGGGAGCTGTTTTTT
CASKVQGAAGELFF
>NA|TRBD1|TRBJ1-2|TRBV4-1
TGCGCCAGCAGCCACGGCGAGAACAGGGGTGATGGCTACACCTTC
CASSHGENRGDGYTF
>NA|TRBD1|TRBJ2-1|TRBV27
TGTGCCAGCAGTACAACCCGGGACAGGGGGGCCTACAATGAGCAGTTCTTC
CASSTTRDRGAYNEQFF
>few|TRBD2|TRBJ2-3|TRBV6-1
TGTGCCAGCAGTGAAGGAATAGCGGGAGGGAGCACAGATACGCAGTATTTT
CASSEGIAGGSTDTQYF
>NA|NA|TRBJ1-3|TRBV5-3
TGTGCCAGAAGCTTGGTAGTCGAGGGCGCGGCGGAGTCTGGAAACACCATATATTTT
CARSLVVEGAAESGNTIYF
>NA|NA|TRBJ2-1|TRBV4-1
TGCGCCAGCAGCCTGAAAGACGCATACAATGAGCAGTTCTTC
CASSLKDAYNEQFF
>NA|TRBD2|TRBJ2-3|TRBV4-3
TGCGCCAGCAGCCAAGAGTCCCCGACTAGCGGGGCTTCCACGCAGTATTTT
CASSQESPTSGASTQYF
>NA|TRBD1|TRBJ1-4|TRBV5-5
TGTGCCAGCAGCTTGCCCCCCGACAGGGCTTCTAATGAAAAACTGTTTTTT
CASSLPPDRASNEKLFF
>NA|NA|TRBJ2-7|TRBV5-4
TGTGCCAGCAGGCCTGATTGGGGGGACGAGCAGTACTTC
CASRPDWGDEQYF
>NA|TRBD2|TRBJ2-7|TRBV7-2
TGTGCTAGCAGCTTAGCGTCGGGGGGTCACAGCTCCTACGAGCAGTACTTC
CASSLASGGHSSYEQYF
>once|TRBD2|TRBJ2-3|TRBV4-2
TGTGCCAGCAGCCAGGGGAGCGGGGGGGCCAGTATCGGGTCAATTGATACGCAGTATTTT
CASSQGSGGASIGSIDTQYF
>NA|NA|TRBJ2-7|TRBV28
TGTGCCAGCACCCCCCGGGGAAACGAGCAGTACTTC
CASTPRGNEQYF
>once|NA|TRBJ1-3|TRBV19
TGTGCCAGTAACCAAGTAGGTTCTGGAAACACCATATATTTT
CASNQVGSGNTIYF